One and the same sample provided the 13 T cell receptor beta chains below, sequenced in a study of cytomegalovirus exposure and HLA in healthy donors. 13 Jbeta primers and 60 Vbeta primers were used for the PCR. Clones were sequenced by immunoSEQ multiplex PCR, and TCRdb holds only the in-frame ones, with some missing. The sample includes about 160,000 clones, almost 85% of them seen just once. Sequences were obtained from PBMCs. Receptor source: a man aged 30 to 45 in good health and CMV-seronegative.

V gene TRBV6-5 combines with J gene TRBJ1-3, with D perhaps matching TRBD1 (6 bases). CDR1 and CDR2 from the germline V gene are MNHEY and SVGAGI. The CDR3 has 14 residues. V was clipped by 8 bases and J by 4 bases, with 15 bases between them. This chain's CDR3 is CASGRNRVGNTIYF. CDR3 bases: TGTGCCAGCGGCCGAAACAGGGTCGGAAACACCATATATTTT.

The chain links TRBV4-2 to TRBJ1-5; D not resolved. The V gene's germline CDR1 is LGHNA and CDR2 YNFKEQ. Trimming took 1 base from V and 4 from J, leaving 11 bases between them. The CDR3 extends over 15 amino acids. This CDR3 is CASSQGDLVNQPQHF. The CDR3 DNA sequence: TGTGCCAGCAGCCAAGGCGACTTAGTAAATCAGCCCCAGCATTTT.

V and J are TRBV11-2 and TRBJ2-2; D may be TRBD1 (5 bases). The germline gives CDR1 SGHAT, CDR2 FQNNGV. V was shortened by 4 bases and J by 6 bases, with 12 bases between the two germline ends. The CDR3 is 14 amino acids. CDR3 region: CASSSGRAPGELFF. The CDR3 nucleotides are TGTGCCAGCAGCTCGGGCAGGGCCCCCGGGGAGCTGTTTTTT.

This clone came up once. The V and J genes are TRBV25-1 and TRBJ1-1; perhaps TRBD1 as D (5 bases). In germline, CDR1 is MGHDK, CDR2 SYGVNS. The length of the CDR3 is 13 residues. Trimming left V 6 bases short and J 4 bases short, with 12 bases between. CDR3 in DNA: TGTGCCAGCAGCCAAGTGGGGGGCACTGAAGCTTTCTTT. Its protein product is CASSQVGGTEAFF.

The chain uses TRBV30 and TRBJ2-1; 8 bases fit TRBD1. With V trimmed by 2 bases and J by 5 bases, 20 bases remained unmatched. This CDR3 spans 19 amino acids. Germline V CDR1 and CDR2: GTSNPN, SVGIG (reference sequence). The CDR3 loop is CAWSLYTNPTGAIDNEQFF. CDR3 in DNA: TGTGCCTGGAGTCTATATACTAACCCGACAGGGGCGATTGACAATGAGCAGTTCTTC.

The chain recombines TRBV5-1 with TRBJ2-1; 7 nucleotides align to TRBD2. Germline V gene sequence: CDR1 SGHRS, CDR2 YFSETQ. The CDR3 runs to 16 residues. Trimming removed 5 bases from V and 3 bases from J; junction bases left unmatched: 11. The CDR3 nucleotides are TGCGCCAGCAGTTCGGGGCGGGAGTGGGGCTACAATGAGCAGTTCTTC. Protein product: CASSSGREWGYNEQFF.

The chain has TRBV7-2 and TRBJ2-7; 7 nucleotides match TRBD1. From germline, CDR1 is SGHTA and CDR2 FQGNSA. The CDR3 runs to 15 residues. Trimming at V came to 5 bases and at J to 1 base, leaving 8 bases not matched to a gene. CDR3 nucleotide sequence: TGTGCCAGCAGCGCCCGACAGGGCCGATCCTACGAGCAGTACTTC. This encodes CASSARQGRSYEQYF.

CDR3: CSARMNTEAFF. CDR3 DNA: TGCAGTGCGCGGATGAACACTGAAGCTTTCTTT. The chain couples TRBV20-1 to TRBJ1-1; D is undetermined. CDR1 is DFQATT and CDR2 is SNEGSKA in the germline V gene (reference sequence). V gave up 6 bases and J gave up 0 bases, with 5 bases separating them. This CDR3 contains 11 residues.

This clone was picked up a small number of times. The gene calls are TRBV14 and TRBJ2-5, with a tentative D call TRBD2 (7 bases). The germline V gene has CDR1 SGHDN and CDR2 FVKESK. Trimming removed 4 bases from V and 5 bases from J, with 14 bases in between. The CDR3 has 14 residues. The CDR3 loop is CASSPRGGPETQYF. Here the CDR3 DNA reads TGTGCCAGCAGCCCGAGGGGGGGGCCTGAGACCCAGTACTTC.

The chain couples TRBV5-4 to TRBJ1-1; TRBD1 is a possible D gene (6 bases). This CDR3 contains 15 residues. The germline CDR1 and CDR2 sequences are SGHNT and YYREEE (reference sequence). The germline V and J ends were trimmed by 4 bases and 4 bases, with 17 bases remaining between them. The CDR3 loop reads CASSPPAGAGTEAFF. CDR3 coding DNA: TGTGCCAGCAGCCCCCCTGCAGGGGCCGGCACTGAAGCTTTCTTT.

The chain combines TRBV5-1 with TRBJ2-3, with 8 bases lining up with TRBD1. Per germline, CDR1 SGHRS and CDR2 YFSETQ. V gave up 1 base and J gave up 5 bases; unmatched junction bases: 3. The CDR3 runs 14 residues. CDR3 bases: TGCGCCAGCAGCTTGCAGGGGGCGATAGATACGCAGTATTTT. This encodes CASSLQGAIDTQYF.

The V gene is TRBV21-1, the J gene TRBJ1-1; the tabulated D call, TRBD1, remains unverified against the DNA. TRBV21-1 represents a pseudogene. CDR3 length equals 13 residues. CDR3 loop: CVSTAQTGTGPFF. As DNA, the CDR3 is TGTGTCAGCACCGCCCAGACAGGGACGGGTCCTTTCTTT.

The V call is TRBV5-4, the J call TRBJ2-1; TRBD2 agrees at 10 bases. CDR1 and CDR2 (germline): SGHNT, YYREEE (reference sequence). J gave up 4 bases and V 4 bases, and 8 bases lay outside the gene matches. This CDR3 has 16 residues. CDR3: CASSIEAGGVYNEQFF. The CDR3 bases are TGTGCCAGCAGCATAGAAGCGGGAGGGGTATACAATGAGCAGTTCTTC.